This record covers a single TCR beta chain. This sample is part of a study of cytomegalovirus exposure and HLA in healthy donors. Germline V gene data show CDR1 as SGHRS and CDR2 as YFSETQ. V dropped 4 bases and J dropped 5; count of bases not matched to a gene: 14. This CDR3 has 17 residues. The repertoire was sequenced with immunoSEQ multiplex PCR; TCRdb's copy has only in-frame clones and lacks some. Among some 330,000 clones, just over 85% were seen once, and the ten largest hold 0.84%. Sequenced input: PBMCs. The rearrangement links TRBV5-1 to TRBJ2-5; TRBD2 aligns across 10 bases. The receptor comes from a woman in her late teens or twenties in good health and CMV-seronegative. DNA for the CDR3: TGCGCCAGCAGCCCCATAGCACGACTAGCGGGTTGGGAGACCCAGTACTTC. As protein: CASSPIARLAGWETQYF.